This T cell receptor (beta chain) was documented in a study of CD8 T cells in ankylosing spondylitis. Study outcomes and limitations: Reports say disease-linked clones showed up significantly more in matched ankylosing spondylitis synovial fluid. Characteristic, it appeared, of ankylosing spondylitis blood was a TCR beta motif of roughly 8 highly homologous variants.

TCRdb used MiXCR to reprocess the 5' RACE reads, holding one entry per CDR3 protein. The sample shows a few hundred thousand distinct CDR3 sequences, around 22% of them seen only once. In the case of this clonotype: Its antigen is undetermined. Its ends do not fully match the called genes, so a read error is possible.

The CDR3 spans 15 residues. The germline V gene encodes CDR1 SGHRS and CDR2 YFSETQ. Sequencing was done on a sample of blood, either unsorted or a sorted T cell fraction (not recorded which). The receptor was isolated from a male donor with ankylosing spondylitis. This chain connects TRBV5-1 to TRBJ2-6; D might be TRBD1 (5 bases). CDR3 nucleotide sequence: TGCGCCAGCAGCTTGACCGCATCTGGGGCCAACGTCATGACTTTC. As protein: CASSLTASGANVMTF.